These T cell receptor beta chains were read from a single sample in a study of naive and memory T cell subsets. MiXCR, run by TCRdb on the UMI-ligation and nested PCR reads, gives a single entry per CDR3 protein. The table lists 20,000 to 25,000 distinct CDR3 sequences, 6% of them singletons. The input for sequencing was skin, taken from a tuberculin skin test site. The receptors were gathered from an adult in good health. Both conserved end residues are part of each CDR3. A D gene is named only where the DNA matches it firmly. Clone size appears in some rows only: once, few, many, or a class for an expanded clone.

D gene,J gene,clone size,V gene,CDR3 DNA,CDR3 protein
-,TRBJ2-5,many,TRBV7-9,TGTGCCAGCAGCTTAGCCGCGGGGACCCCAAGAGTTACCCAGTACTTC,CASSLAAGTPRVTQYF
TRBD2,TRBJ2-2,many,TRBV11-2,TGTGCCAGCAGCTCTAGCGGGGGGGTAAACACCGGGGAGCTGTTTTTT,CASSSSGGVNTGELFF
TRBD2,TRBJ2-7,medium-sized,TRBV20-1,TGCAGTGCTAGAGGACGACTAGCGCACTACGAGCAGTACTTC,CSARGRLAHYEQYF
-,TRBJ1-1,many,TRBV18,TGTGCCAGCTCACCGGGGGGGTTCCGAGGTGAAGCTTTCTTT,CASSPGGFRGEAFF
TRBD1,TRBJ2-2,many,TRBV5-5,TGTGCCAGCAATCTCCACCCCGGGACAGAAACCGGGGAGCTGTTTTTT,CASNLHPGTETGELFF
TRBD1,TRBJ2-7,few,TRBV7-9,TGTGCCAGCAGCTTAGTAGGGGGCGTATTCTACGAGCAGTACTTC,CASSLVGGVFYEQYF
TRBD1,TRBJ1-1,few,TRBV28,TGTGCCAGCAGTTTATTCGGGCAGGGGGTGCCCCTGCTAGCTTTCTTT,CASSLFGQGVPLLAFF
-,TRBJ1-6,-,TRBV6-1,TGTGCCAGCAACCTGGGGGGGAAGCAAAATTCACCCCTCCACTTT,CASNLGGKQNSPLHF
-,TRBJ2-1,many,TRBV9,TGTGCCAGCAGCGTTCGGCAGGTGTTTGCCAATGAGCAGTTCTTC,CASSVRQVFANEQFF
-,TRBJ2-1,many,TRBV12-3/TRBV12-4,TGTGCCAGCAGTTCGGGCGGGATGATGGATGAGCAGTTCTTC,CASSSGGMMDEQFF
TRBD2,TRBJ2-1,many,TRBV4-2,TGTGCCAGCAGCCAACTTGGGACTAGCGGAGACAATGAGCAGTTCTTC,CASSQLGTSGDNEQFF
TRBD1,TRBJ1-1,few,TRBV18,TGTGCCAGCTCAAGACAGGGTTTGAACACTGAAGCTTTCTTT,CASSRQGLNTEAFF
TRBD1,TRBJ2-1,many,TRBV28,TGTGCCAGCAGTCCTGGGACAGGCTCCTACAATGAGCAGTTCTTC,CASSPGTGSYNEQFF
TRBD2,TRBJ2-7,many,TRBV29-1,TGCAGCGTGCGACTAGCGGGAGGCAGCGACGAGCAGTACTTC,CSVRLAGGSDEQYF
-,TRBJ1-1,-,TRBV5-1,TGCGCCAGCAGCTTGATTCCTTCGAACACTGAAGCTTTCTTT,CASSLIPSNTEAFF
-,TRBJ1-1,many,TRBV7-6,TGTGCCAGCAGCATCGTTGGTACCGCGGAAGCTTTCTTT,CASSIVGTAEAFF
TRBD2,TRBJ2-1,-,TRBV6-5,TGTGCCAGCAGGCTCGGGACTAGCGGGACAAATGAGCAGTTCTTC,CASRLGTSGTNEQFF
-,TRBJ2-1,many,TRBV20-1,TGCAGTGCTACCCAGCCCTGGGACACTCATGTCTACAATGAGCAGTTCTTC,CSATQPWDTHVYNEQFF
TRBD2,TRBJ2-7,many,TRBV4-1,TGCGCCAGCAGCCCCGTTCTAGCGGGCTCCTACGAGCAGTACTTC,CASSPVLAGSYEQYF
TRBD1,TRBJ1-2,many,TRBV20-1,TGCAGTGCTAGACCATCGGACAGGGGCTATGGCTACACCTTC,CSARPSDRGYGYTF
TRBD2,TRBJ2-1,many,TRBV28,TGTGCCAGCAGCTCTAGGGGACTAGCTTCCAATGAGCAGTTCTTC,CASSSRGLASNEQFF